This entry concerns a single TCR beta chain. TCRdb's copy holds only in-frame clones and misses some; the assay was immunoSEQ multiplex PCR. Among 150,000 to 200,000 clones listed, over 70% were seen once. These data belong to a study of blood T cell repertoires in COVID-19. Study-level background: Samples came from the United States, Italy and Spain, spanning acute and convalescent COVID-19. In each case, the material was cDNA or gDNA derived from T cells, B-cell-depleted T cells, or PBMCs.

CDR1 and CDR2 from the germline V gene are SGDLS and YYNGEE. Trimming pared 1 base from V and 2 bases from J, leaving 13 bases between. This CDR3 comprises 16 residues. Two negative PCRs, clearance, or symptom resolution were required of recovered Cohort 3 donors. The receptor was isolated from a man aged 50-60 years who had recovered from COVID-19. The specimen sequenced was PBMCs or T cells enriched from blood (not recorded which). The chain joins TRBV9 to TRBJ1-3, with D possibly being TRBD1 (5 bases). The CDR3 loop reads CASSVFDDSPGNTIYF. In DNA form, the CDR3 reads TGTGCCAGCAGCGTATTCGACGACAGTCCTGGAAACACCATATATTTT.